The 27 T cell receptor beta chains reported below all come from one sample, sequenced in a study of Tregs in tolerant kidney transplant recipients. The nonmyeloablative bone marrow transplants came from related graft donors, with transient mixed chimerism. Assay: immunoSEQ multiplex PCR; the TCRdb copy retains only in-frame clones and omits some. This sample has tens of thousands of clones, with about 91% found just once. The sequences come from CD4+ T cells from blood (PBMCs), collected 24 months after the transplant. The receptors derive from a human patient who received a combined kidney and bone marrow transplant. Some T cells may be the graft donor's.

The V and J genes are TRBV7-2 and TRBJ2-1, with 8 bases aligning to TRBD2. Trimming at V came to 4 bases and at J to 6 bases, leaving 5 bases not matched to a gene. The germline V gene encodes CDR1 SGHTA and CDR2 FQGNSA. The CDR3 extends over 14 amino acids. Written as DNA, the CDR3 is TGTGCCAGCAGCTCCACCGGGACTAGCAATGAGCAGTTCTTC. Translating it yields CASSSTGTSNEQFF.

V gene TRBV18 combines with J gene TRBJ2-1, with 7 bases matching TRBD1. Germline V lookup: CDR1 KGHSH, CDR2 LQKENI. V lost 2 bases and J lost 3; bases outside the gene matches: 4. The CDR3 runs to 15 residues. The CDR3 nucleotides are TGTGCCAGCTCACCAGGGACAGACCGCTACAATGAGCAGTTCTTC. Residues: CASSPGTDRYNEQFF.

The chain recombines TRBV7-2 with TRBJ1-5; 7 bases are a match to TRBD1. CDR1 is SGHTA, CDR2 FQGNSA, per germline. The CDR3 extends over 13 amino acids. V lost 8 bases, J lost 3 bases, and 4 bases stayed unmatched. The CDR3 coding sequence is TGTGCCAGCGCTGACAGGGACAATCAGCCCCAGCATTTT. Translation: CASADRDNQPQHF.

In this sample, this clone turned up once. This chain's CDR3 is CASSIPGGSGYTF. CDR3 sequence (DNA): TGTGCCAGCAGCATACCCGGAGGTAGTGGCTACACCTTC. The chain links TRBV7-9 to TRBJ1-2; D call uncertain. Germline loops: CDR1 SEHNR, CDR2 FQNEAQ (reference sequence). This CDR3 contains 13 residues. Trimming shortened V by 5 bases and J by 7 bases, and 14 bases separated the two germline ends.

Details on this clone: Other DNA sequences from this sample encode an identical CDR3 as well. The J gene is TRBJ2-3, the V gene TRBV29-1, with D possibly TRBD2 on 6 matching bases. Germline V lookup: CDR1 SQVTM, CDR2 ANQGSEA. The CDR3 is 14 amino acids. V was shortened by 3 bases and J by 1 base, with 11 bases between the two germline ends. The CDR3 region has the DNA TGCAGCGTTGAGGGGGGACGGGGCACAGATACGCAGTATTTT. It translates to CSVEGGRGTDTQYF.

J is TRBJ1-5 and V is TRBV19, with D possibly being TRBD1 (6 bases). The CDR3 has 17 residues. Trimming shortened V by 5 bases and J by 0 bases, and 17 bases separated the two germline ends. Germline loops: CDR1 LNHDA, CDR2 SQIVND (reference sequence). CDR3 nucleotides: TGTGCCAGTAGTCGAGAGGGGGTCAAGGTTAGCAATCAGCCCCAGCATTTT. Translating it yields CASSREGVKVSNQPQHF.

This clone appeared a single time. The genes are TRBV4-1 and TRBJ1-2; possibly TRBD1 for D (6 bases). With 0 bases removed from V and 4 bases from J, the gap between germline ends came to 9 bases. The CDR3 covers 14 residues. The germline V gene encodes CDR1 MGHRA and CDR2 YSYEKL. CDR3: CASSQDGTFYGYTF. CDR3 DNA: TGCGCCAGCAGCCAAGACGGGACATTCTATGGCTACACCTTC.

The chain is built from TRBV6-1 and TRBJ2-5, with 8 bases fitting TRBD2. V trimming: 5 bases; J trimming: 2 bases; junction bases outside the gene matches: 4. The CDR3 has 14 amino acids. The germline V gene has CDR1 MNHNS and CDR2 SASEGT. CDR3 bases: TGTGCCAGCAGTCTTCGGGGGGGGCAAGAGACCCAGTACTTC. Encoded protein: CASSLRGGQETQYF.

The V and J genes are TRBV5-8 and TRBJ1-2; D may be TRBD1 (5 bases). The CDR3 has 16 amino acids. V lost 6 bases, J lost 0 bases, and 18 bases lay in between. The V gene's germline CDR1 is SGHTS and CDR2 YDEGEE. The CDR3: CASMLGRELANYGYTF. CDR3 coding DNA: TGTGCCAGCATGCTGGGCAGGGAATTAGCTAACTATGGCTACACCTTC.

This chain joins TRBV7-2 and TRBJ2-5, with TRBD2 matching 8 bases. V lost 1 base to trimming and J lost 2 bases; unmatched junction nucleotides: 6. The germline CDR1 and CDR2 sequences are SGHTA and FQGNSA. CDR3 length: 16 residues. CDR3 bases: TGTGCCAGCAGCTTAGGGGTAGCGGGGCAGCAAGAGACCCAGTACTTC. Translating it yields CASSLGVAGQQETQYF.

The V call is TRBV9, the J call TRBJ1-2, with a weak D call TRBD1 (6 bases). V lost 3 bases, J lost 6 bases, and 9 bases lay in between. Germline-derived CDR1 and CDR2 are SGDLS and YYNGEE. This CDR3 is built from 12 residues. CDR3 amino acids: CASSETGHGYTF. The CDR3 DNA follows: TGTGCCAGCAGCGAAACAGGGCATGGCTACACCTTC.

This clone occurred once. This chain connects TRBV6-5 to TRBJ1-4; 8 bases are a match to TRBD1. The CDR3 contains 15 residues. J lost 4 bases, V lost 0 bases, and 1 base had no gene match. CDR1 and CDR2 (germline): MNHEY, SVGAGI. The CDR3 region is CASSYSGQVNEKLFF. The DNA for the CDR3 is TGTGCCAGCAGTTACTCGGGACAGGTTAATGAAAAACTGTTTTTT.

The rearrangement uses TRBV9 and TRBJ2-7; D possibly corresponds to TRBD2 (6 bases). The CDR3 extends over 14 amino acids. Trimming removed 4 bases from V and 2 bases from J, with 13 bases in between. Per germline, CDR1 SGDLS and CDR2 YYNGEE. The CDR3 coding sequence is TGTGCCAGCAGCCCCACGGGCGGGACCTACGAGCAGTACTTC. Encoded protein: CASSPTGGTYEQYF.

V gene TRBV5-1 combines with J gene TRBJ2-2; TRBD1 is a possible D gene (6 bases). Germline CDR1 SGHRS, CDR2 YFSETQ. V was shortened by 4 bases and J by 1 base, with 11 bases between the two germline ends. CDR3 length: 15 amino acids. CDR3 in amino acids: CASSKTGQNTGELFF. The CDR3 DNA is TGCGCCAGCAGCAAAACAGGGCAGAACACCGGGGAGCTGTTTTTT.

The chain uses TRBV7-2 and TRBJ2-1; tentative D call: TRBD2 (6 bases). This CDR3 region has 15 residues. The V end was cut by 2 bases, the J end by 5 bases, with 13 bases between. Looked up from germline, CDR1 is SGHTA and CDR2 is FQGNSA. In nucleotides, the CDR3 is TGTGCCAGCAGCTTATCTATCGGGACTCACAATGAGCAGTTCTTC. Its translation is CASSLSIGTHNEQFF.

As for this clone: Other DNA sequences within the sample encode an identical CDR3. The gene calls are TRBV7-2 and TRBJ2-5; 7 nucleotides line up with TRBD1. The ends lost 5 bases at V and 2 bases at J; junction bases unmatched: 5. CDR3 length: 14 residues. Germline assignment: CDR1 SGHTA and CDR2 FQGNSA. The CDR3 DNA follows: TGTGCCAGCAGCCTTCGGACAGGACAAGAGACCCAGTACTTC. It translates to CASSLRTGQETQYF.

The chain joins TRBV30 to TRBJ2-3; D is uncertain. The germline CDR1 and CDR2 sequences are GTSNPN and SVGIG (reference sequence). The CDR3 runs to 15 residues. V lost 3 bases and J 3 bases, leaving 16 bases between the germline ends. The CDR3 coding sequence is TGTGCCTGGAGCCGTTCCACAACCACGACAGATACGCAGTATTTT. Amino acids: CAWSRSTTTTDTQYF.

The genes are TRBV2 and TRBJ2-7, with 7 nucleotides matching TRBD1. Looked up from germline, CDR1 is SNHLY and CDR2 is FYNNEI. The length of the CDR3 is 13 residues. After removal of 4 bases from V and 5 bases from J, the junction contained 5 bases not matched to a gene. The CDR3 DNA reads TGTGCCAGCAGTGGACAGGGACCCCACGAGCAGTACTTC. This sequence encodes CASSGQGPHEQYF.

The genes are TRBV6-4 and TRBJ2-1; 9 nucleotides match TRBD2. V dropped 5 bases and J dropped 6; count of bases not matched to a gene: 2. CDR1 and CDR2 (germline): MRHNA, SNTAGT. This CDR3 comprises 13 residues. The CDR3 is CASSPSGINEQFF. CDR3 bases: TGTGCCAGCAGTCCTAGCGGGATCAATGAGCAGTTCTTC.

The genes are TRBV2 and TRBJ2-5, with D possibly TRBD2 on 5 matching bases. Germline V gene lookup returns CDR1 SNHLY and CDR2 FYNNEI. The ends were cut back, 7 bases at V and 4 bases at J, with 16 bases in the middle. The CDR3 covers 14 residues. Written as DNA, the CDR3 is TGTGCCAGCACCCTAGGACTTTATCGAGAGACCCAGTACTTC. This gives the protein CASTLGLYRETQYF.

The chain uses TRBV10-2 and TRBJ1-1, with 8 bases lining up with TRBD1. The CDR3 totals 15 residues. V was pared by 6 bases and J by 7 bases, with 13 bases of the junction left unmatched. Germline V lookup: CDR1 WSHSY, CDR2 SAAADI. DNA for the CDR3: TGCGCCAGCAGCAAGGACAGGGATTTGAGGGTTGAAGCTTTCTTT. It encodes CASSKDRDLRVEAFF.

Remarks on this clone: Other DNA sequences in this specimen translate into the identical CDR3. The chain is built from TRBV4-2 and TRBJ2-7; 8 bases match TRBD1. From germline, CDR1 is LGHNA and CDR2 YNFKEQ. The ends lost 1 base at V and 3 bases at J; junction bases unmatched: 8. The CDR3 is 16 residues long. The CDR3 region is CASSQGSGGHLYEQYF. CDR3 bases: TGTGCCAGCAGCCAAGGGTCAGGGGGCCATCTCTACGAGCAGTACTTC.

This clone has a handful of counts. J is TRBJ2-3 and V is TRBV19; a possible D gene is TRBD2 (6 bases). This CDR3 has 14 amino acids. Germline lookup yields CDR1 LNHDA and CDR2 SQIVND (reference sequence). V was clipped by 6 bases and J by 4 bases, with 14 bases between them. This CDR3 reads CASSPGPGADTQYF. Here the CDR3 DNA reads TGTGCCAGTAGCCCCGGACCGGGGGCAGATACGCAGTATTTT. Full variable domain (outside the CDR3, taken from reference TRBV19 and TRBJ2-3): DGGITQSPKYLFRKEGQNVTLSCEQNLNHDAMYWYRQDPGQGLRLIYYSQIVNDFQKGDIAEGYSVSREKKESFPLTVTSAQKNPTAFYLCASSPGPGADTQYFGPGTRLTVL.

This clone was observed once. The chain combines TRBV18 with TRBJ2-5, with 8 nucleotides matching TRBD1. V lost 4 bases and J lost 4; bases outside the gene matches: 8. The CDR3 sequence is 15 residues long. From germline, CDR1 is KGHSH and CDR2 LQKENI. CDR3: CASSLKGQVGETQYF. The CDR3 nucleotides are TGTGCCAGCTCACTTAAGGGACAGGTGGGAGAGACCCAGTACTTC.

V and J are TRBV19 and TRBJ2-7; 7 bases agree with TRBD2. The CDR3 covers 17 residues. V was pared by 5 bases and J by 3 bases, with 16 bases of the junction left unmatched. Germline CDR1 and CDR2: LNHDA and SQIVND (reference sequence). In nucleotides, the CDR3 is TGTGCCAGTAGTTCCCCACGTGGCGGAGCGGGGATCTACGAGCAGTACTTC. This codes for CASSSPRGGAGIYEQYF.

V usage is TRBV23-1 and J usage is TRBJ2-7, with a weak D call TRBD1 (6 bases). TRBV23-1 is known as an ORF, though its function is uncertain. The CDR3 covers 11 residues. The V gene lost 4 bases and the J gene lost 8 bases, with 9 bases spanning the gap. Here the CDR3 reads CASSPDSKQYF. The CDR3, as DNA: TGCGCCAGCAGTCCGGACAGCAAGCAGTACTTC.

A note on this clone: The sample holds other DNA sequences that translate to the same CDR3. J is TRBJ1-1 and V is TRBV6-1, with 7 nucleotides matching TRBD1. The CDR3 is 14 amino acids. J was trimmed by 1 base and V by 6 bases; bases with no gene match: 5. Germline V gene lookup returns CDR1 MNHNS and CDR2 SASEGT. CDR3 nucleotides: TGTGCCAGCAGCCCTCGGACAGGGAACACTGAAGCTTTCTTT. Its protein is CASSPRTGNTEAFF.